The clone carrying this T cell receptor (beta chain) was observed a few times. The antigen is undetermined. Unique molecular identifiers featured in how the TCRbeta library was prepared. MiXCR, run by TCRdb on the PCR reads, gives a single entry per CDR3 protein. This table holds 750,000 to 950,000 distinct CDR3 sequences, around 15% found once. This CDR3 has 15 amino acids. Trimming took 3 bases from V and 2 from J, leaving 12 bases between them. In germline, CDR1 is MGHDK, CDR2 SYGVNS. This specimen belongs to a study of T-cell reconstitution after alpha-beta-depleted transplantation in children. Study outcomes and limitations: Reportedly, roughly two months post-transplant, alpha-beta T cells arose from several hundred expanded graft clones. T-cell numbers and diversity one year post-transplant derived largely from freshly generated T cells.

This material consisted of PBMCs, mostly from graft donor cells, taken 360 days after TCRalphabeta/CD19-depleted stem cell transplant. The receptor's source is a male patient aged 10 to 17 who had a stem cell transplant for acute lymphoblastic leukemia, so the T cells may come from the graft donor. The gene calls are TRBV25-1 and TRBJ2-3; D gene ambiguous. The CDR3 loop is CASSDLARHTDTQYF. CDR3 coding DNA: TGTGCCAGCAGTGATCTCGCGCGGCACACAGATACGCAGTATTTT.